The rows below give T cell receptor beta chains drawn from one sample of a study of T cells after yellow fever vaccination. TCRdb fed the 5' RACE reads into MiXCR, producing one record per CDR3 protein. The repertoire includes roughly 30,000 distinct CDR3 sequences, roughly 6.1% of them detected once, and approximately 25% sits in the top ten. Sample: PBMCs, either bulk or a sorted T-cell subset (CD4+, CD8+, memory, or dextramer-sorted; not recorded which), taken on the day of the yellow fever booster vaccination. Every receptor here comes from a man aged 25 to 45 who received the YFV17D yellow fever vaccine. The CDR3 runs from the conserved cysteine through the conserved F or W. The order of the fields is clone size, V gene, CDR3 length, J gene, CDR3 protein. Size values are once, few and many counts, or a class for expanded clones, and some rows have none.

many	TRBV20-1	14	TRBJ1-1	CSAPDQGGYTEAFF
medium-sized	TRBV6-2/TRBV6-3	15	TRBJ2-1	CASKPQRDYYNEQFF
few	TRBV11-2	11	TRBJ2-1	CASRYAGEQFF
many	TRBV20-1	15	TRBJ1-1	CSARYTGQMNTEAFF
medium-sized	TRBV11-3	16	TRBJ2-1	CASSKAGTLSYNEQFF
few	TRBV7-9	11	TRBJ2-5	CASPRGETQYF
many	TRBV2	12	TRBJ2-3	CASTSGTDTQYF
few	TRBV19	16	TRBJ1-1	CASSKGLSYMNTEAFF
many	TRBV6-2/TRBV6-3	14	TRBJ2-7	CASSPTSGRYEQYF
NA	TRBV19	14	TRBJ2-1	CASSIVNRPPEQFF
many	TRBV7-9	14	TRBJ2-7	CASREDGTGGEQYF
many	TRBV6-5	16	TRBJ1-4	CASSSPGLRTNEKLFF
few	TRBV20-1	13	TRBJ1-3	CSASKDNGNTIYF
few	TRBV23-1	14	TRBJ2-5	CASSQSRLRETQYF
NA	TRBV28	12	TRBJ2-7	CASSLNVFEQYF
NA	TRBV7-2	14	TRBJ1-2	CASSLGPGSYGYTF
NA	TRBV20-1	15	TRBJ2-1	CSATQSGRRYNEQFF
many	TRBV5-1	15	TRBJ1-1	CASSLTGTENTEAFF
many	TRBV24-1	16	TRBJ2-3	CATSDPGTGGADTQYF
many	TRBV2	14	TRBJ1-1	CASSLEGLNTEAFF
NA	TRBV10-3	15	TRBJ1-2	CAISESMTGNYGYTF
NA	TRBV7-8	14	TRBJ1-1	CASSEQGRGAEAFF
few	TRBV7-2	14	TRBJ2-5	CASRKMGGQETQYF
many	TRBV12-3/TRBV12-4	15	TRBJ2-1	CASSSPSGVYNEQFF
many	TRBV12-3/TRBV12-4	15	TRBJ1-1	CASSSLDRTGPEAFF
few	TRBV6-5	18	TRBJ2-7	CASSYSIPSTGKGYEQYF
many	TRBV25-1	14	TRBJ2-6	CATTTGSGANVLTF
many	TRBV20-1	13	TRBJ1-5	CSASAGEEQPQHF
many	TRBV7-2	17	TRBJ2-1	CASSYAFGGGNYNEQFF
many	TRBV23-1	16	TRBJ2-1	CASSQSKEDRGNEQFF
large	TRBV7-2	16	TRBJ2-1	CASSLAAGFTYNEQFF
NA	TRBV5-4	15	TRBJ1-6	CASSPGSSGNSPLHF
large	TRBV28	12	TRBJ2-1	CASSSALLEQFF
many	TRBV7-2	14	TRBJ2-7	CASSLWDKSYEQYF
many	TRBV29-1	12	TRBJ1-1	CSVRKGVTEAFF
many	TRBV3-1	11	TRBJ2-7	CASSNTHEQYF
NA	TRBV4-3	16	TRBJ2-3	CASSQEGQGAIDTQYF
few	TRBV20-1	15	TRBJ1-4	CSASFRRATNEKLFF
many	TRBV19	11	TRBJ2-5	CASSRDETQYF
many	TRBV5-1	16	TRBJ1-1	CASSFQGYGINTEAFF
NA	TRBV30	14	TRBJ2-7	CAWSRGGISYEQYF
NA	TRBV28	14	TRBJ2-1	CASLGQSSYNEQFF
many	TRBV7-6	15	TRBJ2-1	CASSVGLAGGHEQFF
many	TRBV6-2/TRBV6-3	18	TRBJ2-5	CASRPGLAGGPYQETQYF
few	TRBV19	16	TRBJ2-1	CASSATTGPSYNEQFF
NA	TRBV18	14	TRBJ2-7	CASSPQREGGEQYF
many	TRBV12-3/TRBV12-4	15	TRBJ1-2	CASTQAGFNNYGYTF
many	TRBV2	13	TRBJ2-7	CATQDGVTYEQYF
NA	TRBV4-3	18	TRBJ2-2	CASSQELGGGWGTGELFF